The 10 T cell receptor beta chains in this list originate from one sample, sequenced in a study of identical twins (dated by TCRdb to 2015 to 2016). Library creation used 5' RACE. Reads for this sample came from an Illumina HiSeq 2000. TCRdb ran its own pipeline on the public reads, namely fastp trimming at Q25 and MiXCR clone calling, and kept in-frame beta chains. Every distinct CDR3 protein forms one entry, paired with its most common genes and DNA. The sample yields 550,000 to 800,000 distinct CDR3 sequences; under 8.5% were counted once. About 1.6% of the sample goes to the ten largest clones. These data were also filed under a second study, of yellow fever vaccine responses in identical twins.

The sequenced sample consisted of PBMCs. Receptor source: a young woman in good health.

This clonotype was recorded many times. The CDR3 loop reads CASSSGSGEKLFF. Written as DNA, the CDR3 is TGTGCCAGCAGCTCAGGGAGTGGAGAAAAACTGTTTTTT. The V call is TRBV27, the J call TRBJ1-4; maybe TRBD1 (5 bases). The CDR3 runs 13 residues. Trimming pared 6 bases from V and 8 bases from J, leaving 13 bases between. The germline V gene has CDR1 MNHEY and CDR2 SMNVEV (reference sequence).

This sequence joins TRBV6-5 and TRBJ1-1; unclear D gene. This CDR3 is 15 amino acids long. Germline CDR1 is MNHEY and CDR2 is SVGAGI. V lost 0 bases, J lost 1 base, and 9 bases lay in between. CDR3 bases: TGTGCCAGCAGTTACTCGAGTGGTACGAACACTGAAGCTTTCTTT. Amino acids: CASSYSSGTNTEAFF.

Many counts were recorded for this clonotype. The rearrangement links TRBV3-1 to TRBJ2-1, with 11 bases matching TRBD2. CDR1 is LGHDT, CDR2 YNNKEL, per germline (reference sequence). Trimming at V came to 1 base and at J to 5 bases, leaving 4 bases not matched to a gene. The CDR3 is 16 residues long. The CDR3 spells CASSQGSGRANNEQFF. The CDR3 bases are TGTGCCAGCAGCCAAGGTAGCGGGAGGGCCAACAATGAGCAGTTCTTC.

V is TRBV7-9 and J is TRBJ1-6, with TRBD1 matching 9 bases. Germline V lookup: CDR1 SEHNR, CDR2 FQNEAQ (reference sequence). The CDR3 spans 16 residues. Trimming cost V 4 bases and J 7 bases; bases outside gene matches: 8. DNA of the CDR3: TGTGCCAGCAGCTCTTTAGCCGGGACAGGGAATTCACCCCTCCACTTT. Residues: CASSSLAGTGNSPLHF.

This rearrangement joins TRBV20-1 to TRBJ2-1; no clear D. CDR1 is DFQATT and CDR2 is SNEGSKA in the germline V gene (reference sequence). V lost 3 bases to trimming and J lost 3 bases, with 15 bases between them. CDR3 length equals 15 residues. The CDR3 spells CSASEPAGGYNEQFF. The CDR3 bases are TGCAGTGCTAGCGAACCCGCAGGTGGCTACAATGAGCAGTTCTTC.

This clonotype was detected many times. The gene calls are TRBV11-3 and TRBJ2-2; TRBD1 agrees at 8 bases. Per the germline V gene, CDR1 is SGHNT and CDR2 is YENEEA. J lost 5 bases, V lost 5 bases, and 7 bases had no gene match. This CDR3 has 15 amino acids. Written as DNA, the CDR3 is TGTGCCAGCAGCAAAGGACAGGGAAAAACCGGGGAGCTGTTTTTT. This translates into CASSKGQGKTGELFF.

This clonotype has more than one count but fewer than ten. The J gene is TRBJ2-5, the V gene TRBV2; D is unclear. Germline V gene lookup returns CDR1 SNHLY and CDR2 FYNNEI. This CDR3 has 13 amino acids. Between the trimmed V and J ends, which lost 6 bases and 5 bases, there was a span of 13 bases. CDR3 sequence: CASSGQKVETQYF. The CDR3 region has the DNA TGTGCCAGCAGCGGGCAAAAAGTGGAGACCCAGTACTTC.

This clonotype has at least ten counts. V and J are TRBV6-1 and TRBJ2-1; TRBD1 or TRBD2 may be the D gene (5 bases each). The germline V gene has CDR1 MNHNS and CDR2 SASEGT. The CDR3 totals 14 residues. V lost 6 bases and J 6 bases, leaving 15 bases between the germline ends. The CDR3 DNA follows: TGTGCCAGCAGACCACCGGGACCTCTCAATGAGCAGTTCTTC. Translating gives CASRPPGPLNEQFF.

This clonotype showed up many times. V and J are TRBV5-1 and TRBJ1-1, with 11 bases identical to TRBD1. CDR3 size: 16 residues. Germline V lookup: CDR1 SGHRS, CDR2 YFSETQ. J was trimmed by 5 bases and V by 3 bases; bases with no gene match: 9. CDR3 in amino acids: CASSYGQGASGTEAFF. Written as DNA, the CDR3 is TGCGCCAGCAGCTACGGACAGGGGGCTAGCGGGACTGAAGCTTTCTTT.

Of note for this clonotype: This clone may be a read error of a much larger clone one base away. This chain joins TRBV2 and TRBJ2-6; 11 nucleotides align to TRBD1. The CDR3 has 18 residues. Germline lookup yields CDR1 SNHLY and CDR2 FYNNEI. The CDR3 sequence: CTSRPGQGVDSGANVLTF. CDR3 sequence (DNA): TGTACCAGCAGGCCGGGACAGGGGGTTGACTCTGGGGCCAACGTCCTGACTTTC.